The 25 T cell receptor beta chains presented below share a single source sample, sequenced in a study of vaccination effects on CD4 cells after COVID-19. Profiling relied on immunoSEQ multiplex PCR, and the TCRdb table lists in-frame clones only, not all of them. The repertoire holds about 79,000 clones, with around four fifths as singletons. Antigens for these TCRs are unknown. ViraFEST assay sequencing came after antigen-specific CD4+ T cells were expanded with viral peptide pools. The authors isolated CD4+ T cells after around nine days of culture. The sample in question was CD4+ T cells from PBMCs cultured with HCoV-229E spike peptides, obtained before COVID-19 vaccination. The receptor set was obtained from a human donor who received a COVID-19 vaccine.

This clone has only one observation. The chain employs TRBV15 and TRBJ1-2, with 7 bases aligning to TRBD1. The CDR3 sequence is 15 residues long. J lost 3 bases, V lost 0 bases, and 4 bases had no gene match. Germline-derived CDR1 and CDR2 are LNHNV and YYDKDF (reference sequence). The CDR3 protein is CATSRDKGQYYGYTF. The CDR3 DNA reads TGTGCCACCAGCAGAGATAAGGGACAGTACTATGGCTACACCTTC.

This chain joins TRBV6-5 and TRBJ1-5; a weak D match, TRBD1 (6 bases). This CDR3 region has 15 residues. The V gene lost 0 bases and the J gene lost 3 bases, with 9 bases spanning the gap. Per germline, CDR1 MNHEY and CDR2 SVGAGI. The DNA of the CDR3 is TGTGCCAGCAGTTACTCACAGGGAATCAATCAGCCCCAGCATTTT. Its protein is CASSYSQGINQPQHF.

The chain employs TRBV24-1 and TRBJ2-1, with TRBD1 identical over 9 bases. Per germline, CDR1 KGHDR and CDR2 SFDVKD. The V and J ends lost 1 base and 7 bases, in that order; junction bases with no gene match: 7. The CDR3 has 16 residues. The CDR3 loop reads CATSDLTPGTGNEQFF. CDR3 DNA: TGTGCCACCAGTGATTTAACTCCGGGGACAGGGAATGAGCAGTTCTTC.

This rearrangement joins TRBV6-5 to TRBJ2-3, with 10 bases fitting TRBD2. The CDR3 covers 15 residues. Germline V gene sequence: CDR1 MNHEY, CDR2 SVGAGI. V was pared by 7 bases and J by 2 bases, with 6 bases of the junction left unmatched. This CDR3 reads CASTLAGLPTDTQYF. In DNA, the CDR3 is TGTGCCAGCACACTAGCGGGGTTACCCACAGATACGCAGTATTTT.

The chain carries TRBV7-2 and TRBJ2-3; D may be TRBD1 (5 bases). Trimming removed 5 bases from V and 4 bases from J, with 13 bases in between. The CDR3 consists of 14 residues. Germline CDR1 SGHTA, CDR2 FQGNSA. For the CDR3, the DNA is TGTGCCAGCAGCCGGACACGGCCCTCAGATACGCAGTATTTT. Translating it yields CASSRTRPSDTQYF.

The V and J genes are TRBV2 and TRBJ2-2, with D tentatively TRBD1 or TRBD2 (5 bases each). Germline-derived CDR1 and CDR2 are SNHLY and FYNNEI. Trimming pared 6 bases from V and 3 bases from J, leaving 14 bases between. The CDR3 extends over 15 amino acids. Written as DNA, the CDR3 is TGTGCCAGCAGGTCCCGGGACCGATACACCGGGGAGCTGTTTTTT. Translation gives CASRSRDRYTGELFF.

V usage is TRBV27 and J usage is TRBJ2-5; 8 positions agree with TRBD2. CDR3 length equals 17 residues. The V segment lost 2 bases and the J segment 5 bases; nucleotides outside the gene matches: 13. The germline CDR1 and CDR2 sequences are MNHEY and SMNVEV (reference sequence). CDR3 nucleotide sequence: TGTGCCAGCAGTTTACGAAGCGGGGGAGGGGTCCGGGAGACCCAGTACTTC. Translating gives CASSLRSGGGVRETQYF.

The chain carries TRBV5-1 and TRBJ1-2, with a weak D call TRBD1 (5 bases). Germline-derived CDR1 and CDR2 are SGHRS and YFSETQ. The V gene lost 0 bases and the J gene lost 1 base, with 13 bases spanning the gap. This CDR3 region has 16 residues. For the CDR3, the DNA is TGCGCCAGCAGCTTGGCCCCAGGGATCGATAACTATGGCTACACCTTC. Translated: CASSLAPGIDNYGYTF.

This chain uses TRBV2 with TRBJ1-1, with 8 bases that match TRBD1. Germline V gene sequence: CDR1 SNHLY, CDR2 FYNNEI. The CDR3 is made up of 15 amino acids. Trimming removed 6 bases from V and 0 bases from J; junction bases left unmatched: 6. As DNA, the CDR3 is TGTGCCAGCAGCAAGGACAGGGCTATGAACACTGAAGCTTTCTTT. This encodes CASSKDRAMNTEAFF. The entire variable domain, with the rest obtained from reference TRBV2 and TRBJ1-1, is as follows: EPEVTQTPSHQVTQMGQEVILRCVPISNHLYFYWYRQILGQKVEFLVSFYNNEISEKSEIFDDQFSVERPDGSNFTLKIRSTKLEDSAMYFCASSKDRAMNTEAFFGQGTRLTVV.

The chain combines TRBV10-3 with TRBJ1-6; 7 positions match TRBD1. The CDR3 totals 14 residues. The V segment lost 4 bases and the J segment 7 bases; nucleotides outside the gene matches: 4. CDR1 is ENHRY, CDR2 SYGVKD, per germline. The CDR3 sequence is CAISGGRGNSPLHF. The CDR3 DNA reads TGTGCCATCAGTGGTGGCAGGGGGAATTCACCCCTCCACTTT.

The V call is TRBV5-1, the J call TRBJ2-3, with 15 nucleotides matching TRBD2. J gave up 7 bases and V 4 bases, and 7 bases lay outside the gene matches. This CDR3 has 16 amino acids. Germline assignment: CDR1 SGHRS and CDR2 YFSETQ. DNA for the CDR3: TGCGCCAGCAGCCCTGGACTAGCGGGGGGGGCCTATACGCAGTATTTT. Translated, it gives CASSPGLAGGAYTQYF.

The chain has TRBV5-8 and TRBJ2-1; 11 nucleotides align to TRBD1. Germline CDR1 and CDR2: SGHTS and YDEGEE. This CDR3 has 14 amino acids. The junction had 3 bases not matched to a gene; V was cut back by 7 bases and J by 3 bases. The DNA for the CDR3 is TGTGCCAGCCCCGGGACAGGGGGCTACAATGAGCAGTTCTTC. Translated, it gives CASPGTGGYNEQFF.

V gene TRBV19 combines with J gene TRBJ2-1; D remains unclear. This CDR3 has 13 amino acids. V gave up 1 base and J gave up 11 bases, with 12 bases separating them. CDR1 and CDR2 (germline): LNHDA, SQIVND (reference sequence). CDR3 in DNA: TGTGCCAGTAGTATAGTCCCCACCGGCAAGCAGTTCTTC. As protein: CASSIVPTGKQFF.

The gene calls are TRBV6-2 or TRBV6-3 and TRBJ2-3; D possibly corresponds to TRBD1 (5 bases). Trimming removed 4 bases from V and 6 bases from J, with 17 bases in between. This CDR3 is built from 15 residues. Germline V gene lookup returns CDR1 MNHEY and CDR2 SVGEGT. The CDR3 is CASSSTGKAWDTQYF. The CDR3, as DNA: TGTGCCAGCAGTTCTACAGGAAAAGCCTGGGATACGCAGTATTTT.

The V gene is TRBV18, the J gene TRBJ2-5; 7 bases map to TRBD2. Trimming at V came to 2 bases and at J to 5 bases, leaving 2 bases not matched to a gene. Germline V gene lookup returns CDR1 KGHSH and CDR2 LQKENI. This CDR3 region has 13 residues. DNA of the CDR3: TGTGCCAGCTCACCAATGGGAGGGGAGACCCAGTACTTC. It specifies CASSPMGGETQYF.

The chain carries TRBV4-1 and TRBJ2-3, with 9 bases lining up with TRBD2. The CDR3 totals 18 residues. The germline CDR1 and CDR2 sequences are MGHRA and YSYEKL. Trimming at V came to 1 base and at J to 0 bases, leaving 8 bases not matched to a gene. CDR3 residues: CASSQGLAGILSTDTQYF. Written as DNA, the CDR3 is TGCGCCAGCAGCCAAGGCCTAGCGGGGATCCTTAGCACAGATACGCAGTATTTT.

The chain is built from TRBV7-3 and TRBJ2-3; possible D gene TRBD2, 5 bases. The germline V and J ends were trimmed by 0 bases and 0 bases, with 7 bases remaining between them. Germline CDR1 and CDR2: SGHTA and FQGTGA. The CDR3 covers 15 residues. CDR3: CASSLTSGSTDTQYF. The CDR3 DNA reads TGTGCCAGCAGCTTAACTTCGGGGAGCACAGATACGCAGTATTTT.

V and J are TRBV15 and TRBJ1-3; 7 bases match TRBD1. Germline assignment: CDR1 LNHNV and CDR2 YYDKDF (reference sequence). The CDR3 has 18 residues. The V gene end was trimmed by 2 bases and the J gene end by 0 bases; junction bases not matched to a gene: 10. CDR3 protein: CATSRTRDSYSSGNTIYF. CDR3 bases: TGTGCCACCAGCAGAACCCGGGACAGCTATTCCTCTGGAAACACCATATATTTT. The full variable domain, in which reference TRBV15 and TRBJ1-3 provide the parts outside the CDR3, is DAMVIQNPRYQVTQFGKPVTLSCSQTLNHNVMYWYQQKSSQAPKLLFHYYDKDFNNEADTPDNFQSRRPNTSFCFLDIRSPGLGDTAMYLCATSRTRDSYSSGNTIYFGEGSWLTVV.

The chain joins TRBV6-5 to TRBJ2-5; 13 bases are shared with TRBD2. In germline, CDR1 is MNHEY, CDR2 SVGAGI. CDR3 length equals 16 residues. Trimming took 4 bases from V and 2 from J; bases not matched to a gene: 4. The CDR3 nucleotides read TGTGCCAGCAGTTTAAGACTAGCGGGGGGACAAGAGACCCAGTACTTC. The encoded protein is CASSLRLAGGQETQYF.

V usage is TRBV19 and J usage is TRBJ2-4; tentatively, D is TRBD2 (5 bases). This CDR3 region has 15 residues. The germline CDR1 and CDR2 sequences are LNHDA and SQIVND (reference sequence). V was shortened by 6 bases and J by 7 bases, with 19 bases between the two germline ends. The CDR3 region is CASSRPSGSENIQYF. In DNA form, the CDR3 reads TGTGCCAGTAGCCGACCTTCGGGGTCAGAGAACATTCAGTACTTC.

This sequence joins TRBV2 and TRBJ2-1; D remains ambiguous. The CDR3 spans 13 residues. Germline assignment: CDR1 SNHLY and CDR2 FYNNEI. Trimming removed 5 bases at V and 6 bases at J, with 11 bases between. The CDR3 region is CASSRATGNEQFF. CDR3 in DNA: TGTGCCAGCAGTCGGGCTACTGGCAATGAGCAGTTCTTC. The variable domain in full, with the rest retrieved from reference TRBV2 and TRBJ2-1, is EPEVTQTPSHQVTQMGQEVILRCVPISNHLYFYWYRQILGQKVEFLVSFYNNEISEKSEIFDDQFSVERPDGSNFTLKIRSTKLEDSAMYFCASSRATGNEQFFGPGTRLTVL.

This clone turned up a few times. The J gene is TRBJ1-3, the V gene TRBV10-3; 7 positions match TRBD1. The junction had 1 base not matched to a gene; V was cut back by 0 bases and J by 2 bases. The germline gives CDR1 ENHRY, CDR2 SYGVKD. CDR3 length: 15 amino acids. CDR3 DNA: TGTGCCATCAGTGAGTCGACAGGGCCTGGAAACACCATATATTTT. This sequence encodes CAISESTGPGNTIYF.

The rearrangement joins TRBV24-1 to TRBJ1-4; D gene unclear. In germline, CDR1 is KGHDR, CDR2 SFDVKD. The V and J ends lost 1 base and 7 bases respectively, with 12 bases between them. The CDR3 length is 15 residues. In DNA, the CDR3 is TGTGCCACCAGTGATTTCTTCGGAGGTACTGAAAAACTGTTTTTT. It codes for CATSDFFGGTEKLFF.

This clone was seen more than once but under ten times. The CDR3 sequence is CASSQGLWNNEQFF. The CDR3 region has the DNA TGTGCCAGCAGCCAGGGACTCTGGAACAATGAGCAGTTCTTC. This chain joins TRBV3-1 (or the pseudogene TRBV3-2) and TRBJ2-1; maybe TRBD2 (6 bases). Germline V gives CDR1 LGHDT, CDR2 YNNKEL (reference sequence). The V end was cut by 3 bases, the J end by 5 bases, with 11 bases between. The CDR3 is 14 residues long.

Only a few counts were recorded for this clone. The chain carries TRBV6-6 and TRBJ1-1; no clear D gene. The length of the CDR3 is 11 residues. V lost 6 bases and J 3 bases, leaving 5 bases between the germline ends. The germline V gene has CDR1 MNHNY and CDR2 SVGAGI (reference sequence). Written as DNA, the CDR3 is TGTGCCAGCAGAAGGGACACTGAAGCTTTCTTT. Its translation is CASRRDTEAFF.